The next 27 T cell receptor beta chains were all read from a single sample in a study of T cell repertoires in cytomegalovirus infection. TCRdb reprocessed the reads with MiXCR, giving one entry per CDR3 protein. The repertoire consists of approximately 770,000 distinct CDR3 sequences, with 25% to 30% occurring once and the leading ten covering about 12%. These receptors have no identified antigens. The sequencing used cultured CD8+ T cells from PBMCs, collected from culture after CMV antigen stimulation. The receptors shown here come from a human donor in good health (CMV status not recorded). Some clones in this sample may be carry-over from other donors' samples.

The table lists this clonotype with a few counts. This chain's CDR3 is CASSPKQGTIGELFF. CDR3 bases: TGTGCCAGCAGCCCAAAACAGGGAACGATCGGGGAGCTGTTTTTT. J is TRBJ2-2 and V is TRBV7-9, with a weak D call TRBD1 (6 bases). CDR1 and CDR2 (germline): SEHNR, FQNEAQ (reference sequence). CDR3 length: 15 amino acids. Between the trimmed V and J ends, which lost 5 bases and 7 bases, there was a span of 17 bases.

J is TRBJ2-1 and V is TRBV9, with 16 bases identical to TRBD2. The V gene end was trimmed by 3 bases and the J gene end by 7 bases; junction bases not matched to a gene: 1. From germline, CDR1 is SGDLS and CDR2 YYNGEE. The CDR3 runs 15 residues. This chain's CDR3 is CASSGGLAGGNEQFF. The CDR3 bases are TGTGCCAGCAGCGGGGGACTAGCGGGGGGGAATGAGCAGTTCTTC. Based on the CDR3 plus reference TRBV9 and TRBJ2-1, the full variable domain is DSGVTQTPKHLITATGQRVTLRCSPRSGDLSVYWYQQSLDQGLQFLIQYYNGEERAKGNILERFSAQQFPDLHSELNLSSLELGDSALYFCASSGGLAGGNEQFFGPGTRLTVL.

The rearrangement uses TRBV7-9 and TRBJ2-5, with D unclear. Trimming shortened V by 2 bases and J by 1 base, and 14 bases separated the two germline ends. This CDR3 has 16 residues. CDR1 SEHNR and CDR2 FQNEAQ come from the germline V gene (reference sequence). The CDR3 DNA follows: TGTGCCAGCAGCTTAAGTACACCAACCACCCAAGAGACCCAGTACTTC. The encoded protein is CASSLSTPTTQETQYF. The variable domain in full, with the rest retrieved from reference TRBV7-9 and TRBJ2-5, is DTGVSQNPRHKITKRGQNVTFRCDPISEHNRLYWYRQTLGQGPEFLTYFQNEAQLEKSRLLSDRFSAERPKGSFSTLEIQRTEQGDSAMYLCASSLSTPTTQETQYFGPGTRLLVL.

This chain links TRBV9 with TRBJ2-1, with a possible D match to TRBD2 (6 bases). CDR1 is SGDLS, CDR2 YYNGEE, per germline. The CDR3 covers 15 residues. Trimming took 4 bases from V and 5 from J, leaving 16 bases between them. CDR3 amino acids: CASSRSGLAHNEQFF. CDR3 nucleotide sequence: TGTGCCAGCAGCAGGTCGGGACTTGCCCACAATGAGCAGTTCTTC.

This clonotype was seen repeatedly, ten times or more. The chain combines TRBV11-1 with TRBJ2-7; the D gene could be TRBD1 or TRBD2 (5 bases each). Trimming shortened V by 2 bases and J by 5 bases, and 10 bases separated the two germline ends. The CDR3 totals 13 residues. Germline V gene data show CDR1 as SGHAT and CDR2 as FQDESV (reference sequence). This chain's CDR3 is CASSLRGADEQYF. In DNA, the CDR3 is TGTGCCAGCAGCTTAAGAGGGGCCGACGAGCAGTACTTC.

This clonotype turned up a few times. The V call is TRBV7-6, the J call TRBJ1-1, with a possible D match to TRBD1 (6 bases). The CDR3 runs to 13 residues. The V and J ends lost 8 bases and 4 bases respectively, with 14 bases between them. Germline CDR1 SGHVS, CDR2 FNYEAQ. The CDR3 DNA reads as TGTGCCAGCGACGGGGGCCAGGTCACTGAAGCTTTCTTT. This codes for CASDGGQVTEAFF.

There are a few counts of this clonotype. This chain joins TRBV7-9 and TRBJ1-2; perhaps TRBD1 as D (6 bases). CDR3 length: 15 residues. Trimming took 5 bases from V and 0 from J, leaving 13 bases between them. CDR1 and CDR2 from the germline V gene are SEHNR and FQNEAQ (reference sequence). The CDR3 DNA reads TGTGCCAGCAGCGACTGGACAGATCCTAACTATGGCTACACCTTC. Translating it yields CASSDWTDPNYGYTF.

A note on this clonotype: A junction end diverges from the germline sequence, so it may reflect a read error. The J gene is TRBJ2-3, the V gene TRBV6-1, with 8 bases identical to TRBD2. Germline lookup yields CDR1 MNHNS and CDR2 SASEGT. CDR3 length equals 16 residues. CDR3 nucleotides: TGTGCCAGCAGTGAAAACGCGGGGGGCCTCACAGATACGCAATATTTT. As protein: CASSENAGGLTDTQYF.

V is TRBV6-5 and J is TRBJ2-3; D gene uncertain. V dropped 0 bases and J dropped 6 bases, with 4 bases sitting between them. In germline, CDR1 is MNHEY, CDR2 SVGAGI. The CDR3 is 12 residues long. The CDR3 DNA reads TGTGCCAGCAGTTACTCTTGGGATACGCAGTATTTT. It is translated as CASSYSWDTQYF.

V usage is TRBV27 and J usage is TRBJ2-7; possible D gene TRBD2, 5 bases. Germline CDR1 reads MNHEY; CDR2 reads SMNVEV (reference sequence). V lost 2 bases and J lost 6, with 14 bases in between. This CDR3 region has 14 residues. CDR3 DNA sequence: TGTGCCAGCAGTTTAGCTAGTACGGGGATCGAGCAGTACTTC. It encodes CASSLASTGIEQYF.

The genes are TRBV12-3 or TRBV12-4 and TRBJ1-2; 7 positions agree with TRBD1. V gave up 5 bases and J gave up 4 bases; unmatched junction bases: 19. The CDR3 runs 18 residues. DNA for the CDR3: TGTGCCAGCAGTCAAAGCGGACTATCGCCGACAGGGACCTATGGCTACACCTTC. As protein: CASSQSGLSPTGTYGYTF.

The DNA of the CDR3 is TGTGCCAGCAGTCCAAGGACACCCTACGAGCAGTACGTC. It yields the protein CASSPRTPYEQYV. The chain is built from TRBV28 and TRBJ2-7; D possibly corresponds to TRBD1 (5 bases). Germline V gene data show CDR1 as MDHEN and CDR2 as SYDVKM. Trimming removed 5 bases from V and 2 bases from J, with 10 bases in between. The CDR3 extends over 13 amino acids.

V gene TRBV6-2 or TRBV6-3 combines with J gene TRBJ2-7, with no clear D. Trimming shortened V by 4 bases and J by 6 bases, and 13 bases separated the two germline ends. The germline V gene has CDR1 MNHEY and CDR2 SVGEGT. The CDR3 extends over 13 amino acids. DNA of the CDR3: TGTGCCAGCAGTTTCTACCGGACGGCCGAGCAGTACGTC. Its translation: CASSFYRTAEQYV.

This chain links TRBV11-3 with TRBJ2-3; tentative D call: TRBD2 (5 bases). This CDR3 has 12 amino acids. V was pared by 5 bases and J by 4 bases, with 7 bases between. Germline CDR1 and CDR2: SGHNT and YENEEA. CDR3 protein: CASSGLADTQYF. The CDR3 nucleotides read TGTGCCAGCAGCGGACTCGCAGATACGCAGTATTTT.

The chain recombines TRBV27 with TRBJ1-1, with a tentative D call TRBD1 (5 bases). The germline V gene encodes CDR1 MNHEY and CDR2 SMNVEV (reference sequence). CDR3 length: 15 amino acids. V lost 5 bases to trimming and J lost 0 bases, with 13 bases between them. CDR3 DNA sequence: TGTGCCAGCAGTGAAGGGTTGGGGCTGAACACTGAAGCTTTCTTT. Translated, it gives CASSEGLGLNTEAFF.

V usage is TRBV11-2 and J usage is TRBJ2-3; 7 bases agree with TRBD1. From germline, CDR1 is SGHAT and CDR2 FQNNGV. The CDR3 is made up of 16 amino acids. J gave up 4 bases and V 8 bases, and 15 bases lay outside the gene matches. CDR3 residues: CASLPGQLSPPDTQYF. The CDR3 nucleotides are TGTGCCAGCCTGCCGGGACAGTTGAGTCCCCCAGATACGCAGTATTTT. Supplemented by reference TRBV11-2 and TRBJ2-3, the full variable domain reads EAGVAQSPRYKIIEKRQSVAFWCNPISGHATLYWYQQILGQGPKLLIQFQNNGVVDDSQLPKDRFSAERLKGVDSTLKIQPAKLEDSAVYLCASLPGQLSPPDTQYFGPGTRLTVL.

This chain joins TRBV12-3 or TRBV12-4 and TRBJ2-3; D is possibly TRBD2 (5 bases). CDR3 length: 15 residues. V lost 8 bases to trimming and J lost 3 bases, with 18 bases between them. The CDR3 DNA reads TGTGCCAGCGGACGCGCTATATGGAGGACAGATACGCAGTATTTT. Translated, it gives CASGRAIWRTDTQYF.

By sample share, this clonotype is medium-sized. This chain uses TRBV7-9 with TRBJ2-2; no firm D call. Per the germline V gene, CDR1 is SEHNR and CDR2 is FQNEAQ (reference sequence). This CDR3 spans 12 amino acids. Trimming pared 5 bases from V and 5 bases from J, leaving 6 bases between. The CDR3 loop is CASSRPTGELFF. CDR3 coding DNA: TGTGCCAGCAGCCGCCCAACCGGGGAGCTGTTTTTT.

Turning to this clonotype: Possible read error: a much larger clone is one base away. This chain links TRBV12-3 or TRBV12-4 with TRBJ1-1; 7 nucleotides line up with TRBD1. J gave up 0 bases and V 6 bases, and 10 bases lay outside the gene matches. The CDR3 is 16 amino acids. The CDR3 region has the DNA TGTGCCAGCAGGCCTCCGGGACAGCGAATGAACACTGAAGCTTTCTTT. This gives the protein CASRPPGQRMNTEAFF.

This rearrangement joins TRBV6-5 to TRBJ1-2, with D perhaps matching TRBD1 (5 bases). This CDR3 region has 14 residues. Looked up from germline, CDR1 is MNHEY and CDR2 is SVGAGI. V was cut by 5 bases and J by 4 bases, with 14 bases left in between. The CDR3 coding sequence is TGTGCCAGCAGTGAACCGGGACTTCTCTATGGCTACACCTTC. Translating it yields CASSEPGLLYGYTF.

The table lists this clonotype with a few counts. CDR3 sequence reads: CSVPASTGLQETQYF. The CDR3 region has the DNA TGCAGCGTCCCAGCCTCGACAGGCCTCCAAGAGACCCAGTACTTC. The V gene is TRBV29-1, the J gene TRBJ2-5, with D possibly being TRBD1 (6 bases). Germline values: CDR1 SQVTM, CDR2 ANQGSEA. Trimming stripped 6 bases from V and 1 base from J, with 18 bases between. CDR3 length equals 15 residues.

This clonotype was seen at least ten times. The chain's CDR3 is CASSLGGQGLHNEQFF. The CDR3 DNA follows: TGTGCCAGCAGCTTAGGAGGACAGGGGTTACACAATGAGCAGTTCTTC. The chain recombines TRBV7-2 with TRBJ2-1, with 9 bases that match TRBD1. The CDR3 has 16 amino acids. Trimming at V came to 1 base and at J to 5 bases, leaving 6 bases not matched to a gene. Germline CDR1 SGHTA, CDR2 FQGNSA.

The chain combines TRBV7-8 with TRBJ2-5; perhaps D is TRBD1 or TRBD2 (5 bases each). CDR3 size: 15 residues. Trimming took off 1 base at V and 5 bases at J, with 14 bases between the two ends. CDR1 and CDR2 from the germline V gene are SGHVS and FQNEAQ. CDR3 in DNA: TGTGCCAGCAGCTTAGATGGGGGAAACCGGGAGACCCAGTACTTC. This encodes CASSLDGGNRETQYF.

The chain employs TRBV19 and TRBJ1-2; D is perhaps TRBD1 (5 bases). Germline V gene sequence: CDR1 LNHDA, CDR2 SQIVND (reference sequence). CDR3 size: 17 residues. The ends were cut back, 5 bases at V and 4 bases at J, with 23 bases in the middle. CDR3 protein: CASSPRQPPYSFYGYTF. The DNA of the CDR3 is TGTGCCAGTAGTCCTCGACAGCCTCCCTATTCCTTCTATGGCTACACCTTC.

This clonotype was seen a few times. The V gene is TRBV7-4, the J gene TRBJ2-1; D remains unclear. CDR1 is SGHVT and CDR2 is SQSDAQ in the germline V gene. Trimming pared 1 base from V and 15 bases from J, leaving 13 bases between. This CDR3 is 12 amino acids long. DNA of the CDR3: TGTGCCAGCAGCTTAGATTTGAACTACCCGTTCTTC. Translating gives CASSLDLNYPFF.

The V and J genes are TRBV27 and TRBJ2-3; 14 bases map to TRBD2. Germline CDR1 reads MNHEY; CDR2 reads SMNVEV (reference sequence). The CDR3 is 16 amino acids. The trim removed 3 bases at V and 6 bases at J, leaving 5 bases unmatched. The chain's CDR3 is CASSFGTSGRGDTQYF. CDR3 nucleotide sequence: TGTGCCAGCAGTTTTGGGACTAGCGGGAGAGGGGATACGCAGTATTTT.

This chain joins TRBV7-9 and TRBJ2-7, with 10 bases aligning to TRBD2. The ends lost 1 base at V and 6 bases at J; junction bases unmatched: 3. This CDR3 is 14 amino acids long. Per the germline V gene, CDR1 is SEHNR and CDR2 is FQNEAQ (reference sequence). CDR3 DNA sequence: TGTGCCAGCAGCTTAGGTGGACTAGCGGCCGAGCAGTACGTC. Protein: CASSLGGLAAEQYV.